This TCR beta chain was obtained from a study of T cell responses to AZD1222 COVID-19 vaccine. Study-wide results and caveats: Reports indicate that nearly half of spike-specific TCRs are directed at unmutated variant regions.

Only in-frame clones appear in the TCRdb table, and some are missing; sequencing was by immunoSEQ multiplex PCR. The data hold 150,000 to 200,000 clones, with just under 95% observed a single time. The CDR3 has 14 amino acids. Germline V gives CDR1 SGHRS, CDR2 YFSETQ. The V gene lost 4 bases and the J gene lost 2 bases, with 10 bases spanning the gap. This clone is a singleton in its sample. Its antigen is still unknown. This clonotype was sampled from an adult in good health. The material sequenced was peripheral blood, taken on day 0 of AZD1222 vaccination. The V call is TRBV5-1, the J call TRBJ1-3; weak D call: TRBD1 (5 bases). CDR3: CASSPQVPGNTIYF. The CDR3 DNA reads TGCGCCAGCAGCCCACAGGTACCTGGAAACACCATATATTTT.